The 16 T cell receptor beta chains presented below share a single source sample, sequenced in a study of blood T cell repertoires in COVID-19. Assay used: immunoSEQ multiplex PCR; TCRdb lists only in-frame clones, some missing. This table has approximately 190,000 clones, roughly 84% appearing once. The sequencing sample was made of PBMCs or T cells enriched from blood (not recorded which). All receptors come from a woman aged 25 to 39 who had been exposed to COVID-19.

This chain uses TRBV29-1 with TRBJ2-1; TRBD2 agrees at 10 bases. With 0 bases clipped from V and 2 bases from J, the junction kept 4 bases outside the gene matches. CDR1 and CDR2 (germline): SQVTM, ANQGSEA. The CDR3 totals 16 residues. CDR3 coding DNA: TGCAGCGTTGAAGATAGGAGCGGGGGGGCCTACAATGAGCAGTTCTTC. This translates into CSVEDRSGGAYNEQFF.

This rearrangement joins TRBV5-5 to TRBJ1-2; TRBD1 matches at 8 bases. Germline V gene lookup returns CDR1 SGHKS and CDR2 YYEKEE (reference sequence). V lost 2 bases to trimming and J lost 3 bases; unmatched junction nucleotides: 9. The CDR3 runs 16 residues. This chain's CDR3 is CASSFGGTGDYYGYTF. CDR3 nucleotides: TGTGCCAGCAGCTTTGGAGGGACAGGAGATTACTATGGCTACACCTTC.

This clone was detected only once. The chain has TRBV10-1 and TRBJ2-7; 9 bases fit TRBD1. The V and J ends lost 6 bases and 5 bases, in that order; junction bases with no gene match: 8. Germline V CDR1 and CDR2: WNHNN, SYGVQD (reference sequence). The CDR3 loop spans 14 amino acids. Written as DNA, the CDR3 is TGCGCCAGCAGAAAGACAGGGGGGCACAACGAGCAGTACTTC. It translates to CASRKTGGHNEQYF.

This chain connects TRBV5-8 to TRBJ2-7, with 8 bases identical to TRBD2. CDR3 size: 13 residues. CDR1 SGHTS and CDR2 YDEGEE come from the germline V gene. Unmatched junction bases numbered 3, after V lost 3 bases and J lost 4 bases. CDR3 nucleotide sequence: TGTGCCAGCAGCTCCCCGGGGGGGTACGAGCAGTACTTC. Translation gives CASSSPGGYEQYF.

This clone has more than one count but fewer than ten. The V call is TRBV5-1, the J call TRBJ2-1, with 9 bases that match TRBD2. CDR3 length: 14 amino acids. CDR1 is SGHRS and CDR2 is YFSETQ in the germline V gene. V shed 7 bases and J 6 bases; nucleotides not matched to a gene: 8. CDR3 amino acids: CASVPGLAFNEQFF. CDR3 coding DNA: TGCGCCAGCGTACCGGGACTAGCTTTCAATGAGCAGTTCTTC.

This sequence joins TRBV12-3 or TRBV12-4 and TRBJ1-1; D is perhaps TRBD1 (5 bases). There are 11 residues in the CDR3. Trimming took 4 bases from V and 11 from J, leaving 11 bases between them. CDR3 residues: CASSSAGRAFF. As DNA, the CDR3 is TGTGCCAGCAGTTCCGCAGGGAGGGCTTTCTTT.

This clone appeared once. V and J are TRBV2 and TRBJ2-4; perhaps TRBD2 as D (6 bases). Trimming shortened V by 8 bases and J by 0 bases, and 11 bases separated the two germline ends. The CDR3 loop spans 14 amino acids. CDR1 is SNHLY, CDR2 FYNNEI, per germline. The CDR3 loop reads CASATGVAKNIQYF. CDR3 bases: TGTGCCAGCGCTACGGGAGTAGCCAAAAACATTCAGTACTTC. The variable domain in full, with the rest retrieved from reference TRBV2 and TRBJ2-4, is EPEVTQTPSHQVTQMGQEVILRCVPISNHLYFYWYRQILGQKVEFLVSFYNNEISEKSEIFDDQFSVERPDGSNFTLKIRSTKLEDSAMYFCASATGVAKNIQYFGAGTRLSVL.

The chain employs TRBV4-1 and TRBJ1-4, with a weak D call TRBD1 (5 bases). Deletions cut 4 bases from V and 5 bases from J, with 11 bases between. Germline CDR1 MGHRA, CDR2 YSYEKL. This CDR3 region has 14 residues. CDR3 sequence reads: CASSRLDKNEKLFF. The CDR3 DNA is TGCGCCAGCAGCCGATTGGACAAGAATGAAAAACTGTTTTTT.

CDR3 region: CASSLLSAGTGVHEQYF. CDR3 DNA sequence: TGCGCCAGCAGCCTTCTCAGCGCCGGGACAGGGGTTCACGAGCAGTACTTC. J is TRBJ2-7 and V is TRBV4-1; 10 bases agree with TRBD1. Germline values: CDR1 MGHRA, CDR2 YSYEKL. The CDR3 length is 17 residues. J gave up 5 bases and V 4 bases, and 14 bases lay outside the gene matches.

The CDR3 here is CASSVSSGGGNTIYF. CDR3 nucleotide sequence: TGTGCCAGCAGCGTATCGTCAGGGGGTGGAAACACCATATATTTT. This chain connects TRBV9 to TRBJ1-3; 7 bases are shared with TRBD1. Trimming took 1 base from V and 3 from J; bases not matched to a gene: 4. The germline V gene has CDR1 SGDLS and CDR2 YYNGEE. This CDR3 has 15 amino acids. Full variable domain (rest looked up from reference TRBV9 and TRBJ1-3): DSGVTQTPKHLITATGQRVTLRCSPRSGDLSVYWYQQSLDQGLQFLIQYYNGEERAKGNILERFSAQQFPDLHSELNLSSLELGDSALYFCASSVSSGGGNTIYFGEGSWLTVV.

The chain combines TRBV18 with TRBJ1-1; D possibly corresponds to TRBD1 (5 bases). Germline-derived CDR1 and CDR2 are KGHSH and LQKENI. The CDR3 extends over 14 amino acids. The V gene lost 3 bases and the J gene lost 10 bases, with 18 bases spanning the gap. The CDR3 coding sequence is TGTGCCAGCTCACCCGCATCGACAGATAAGGGAGCTTTCTTT. Translating gives CASSPASTDKGAFF.

The J gene is TRBJ2-1, the V gene TRBV3-1 (or the pseudogene TRBV3-2), with 15 nucleotides matching TRBD2. With V trimmed by 4 bases and J by 2 bases, 6 bases remained unmatched. CDR3 length: 18 amino acids. Germline-derived CDR1 and CDR2 are LGHDT and YNNKEL (reference sequence). The CDR3: CASSLGLAGGPPYNEQFF. The CDR3 DNA reads TGTGCCAGCAGCCTCGGACTAGCGGGGGGGCCGCCCTACAATGAGCAGTTCTTC.

The J gene is TRBJ1-1, the V gene TRBV29-1, with a tentative D call TRBD1 (6 bases). Deletions cut 0 bases from V and 5 bases from J, with 13 bases between. This CDR3 is built from 14 residues. CDR1 is SQVTM, CDR2 ANQGSEA, per germline. CDR3 in amino acids: CSVEDWRGGTEAFF. CDR3 coding DNA: TGCAGCGTTGAAGACTGGAGGGGGGGTACTGAAGCTTTCTTT.

The J gene is TRBJ2-2, the V gene TRBV6-5; D gene uncertain. This CDR3 contains 16 residues. The V gene's germline CDR1 is MNHEY and CDR2 SVGAGI. V was shortened by 2 bases and J by 11 bases, with 21 bases between the two germline ends. CDR3 protein: CASSYLRGFDGGELFF. DNA of the CDR3: TGTGCCAGCAGTTACCTACGAGGATTCGACGGTGGAGAGCTGTTTTTT.

The J gene is TRBJ2-2, the V gene TRBV4-1; a weak D match, TRBD2 (6 bases). This CDR3 spans 18 amino acids. Trimming removed 4 bases from V and 1 base from J, with 19 bases in between. In germline, CDR1 is MGHRA, CDR2 YSYEKL. CDR3 sequence: CASSPGAFVGLNTGELFF. The CDR3 DNA sequence: TGCGCCAGCAGCCCGGGAGCTTTCGTGGGGCTGAACACCGGGGAGCTGTTTTTT.

This sequence joins TRBV7-2 and TRBJ2-7, with D possibly being TRBD2 (5 bases). V gave up 3 bases and J gave up 7 bases, with 16 bases separating them. The germline gives CDR1 SGHTA, CDR2 FQGNSA. The CDR3 has 14 residues. The CDR3 DNA follows: TGTGCCAGCAGCTTGAGTCAGCCTCCGGGGGAGCAGTACTTC. Protein sequence: CASSLSQPPGEQYF.